These 18 T cell receptor beta chains were sequenced from one sample in a study of T cell responses to AZD1222 COVID-19 vaccine. Clones were read by immunoSEQ multiplex PCR, and TCRdb kept only the in-frame ones, dropping some. The table has 95,000 to 150,000 clones, around 84% seen once. Sequences were derived from peripheral blood, sampled on day 0 of AZD1222 vaccination. Receptors were obtained from an adult in good health.

Remarks on this clone: One junction end does not reproduce the germline sequence, and a read error may be involved. This rearrangement joins TRBV19 to TRBJ2-1, with 9 bases matching TRBD2. Germline V lookup: CDR1 LNHDA, CDR2 SQIVND (reference sequence). The CDR3 sequence is 14 residues long. The CDR3 is CASMRGGSSNEQFF. CDR3 DNA sequence: TGTGCCAGTATGCGGGGGGGTTCCTCCAATGAGCAGTTCTTC.

This chain joins TRBV5-1 and TRBJ1-3; D might be TRBD1 (6 bases). With 4 bases removed from V and 0 bases from J, the gap between germline ends came to 14 bases. The V gene's germline CDR1 is SGHRS and CDR2 YFSETQ. The CDR3 totals 16 residues. This chain's CDR3 is CASSLTPRGSGNTIYF. Here the CDR3 DNA reads TGCGCCAGCAGCCTAACGCCCAGGGGCTCTGGAAACACCATATATTTT.

The chain combines TRBV18 with TRBJ2-7; D not certain. V was shortened by 2 bases and J by 6 bases, with 20 bases between the two germline ends. Germline-derived CDR1 and CDR2 are KGHSH and LQKENI. This CDR3 is built from 16 residues. CDR3 nucleotides: TGTGCCAGCTCACCAGAACAGTACCCTGTACCTGGCGAGCAGTACTTC. Its protein is CASSPEQYPVPGEQYF.

This clone was counted once. The chain uses TRBV30 and TRBJ1-5; tentative D call: TRBD1 (6 bases). The CDR3 is made up of 18 amino acids. CDR1 and CDR2 from the germline V gene are GTSNPN and SVGIG (reference sequence). Trimming left V 0 bases short and J 0 bases short, with 18 bases between. Here the CDR3 reads CAWSVVRGHISSNQPQHF. The CDR3, as DNA: TGTGCCTGGAGTGTTGTACGGGGACATATATCTAGCAATCAGCCCCAGCATTTT.

DNA of the CDR3: TGTGCCAGCAGTTACTCGACCAGTTTCTCCTACGAGCAGTACTTC. Its protein product is CASSYSTSFSYEQYF. V and J are TRBV6-5 and TRBJ2-7, with D unresolved. The CDR3 spans 15 residues. The germline V gene has CDR1 MNHEY and CDR2 SVGAGI. V was cut by 0 bases and J by 0 bases, with 9 bases left in between.

This clone was observed once. The J gene is TRBJ1-4, the V gene TRBV7-2, with D tentatively TRBD1 (5 bases). V dropped 5 bases and J dropped 0 bases, with 13 bases sitting between them. Germline CDR1 reads SGHTA; CDR2 reads FQGNSA. CDR3 length equals 16 residues. The CDR3 reads CASSTPSGTTNEKLFF. In DNA form, the CDR3 reads TGTGCCAGCAGCACCCCTTCAGGGACAACTAATGAAAAACTGTTTTTT.

The chain has TRBV7-9 and TRBJ1-2; D is unresolved. V lost 3 bases and J lost 6, with 14 bases in between. The CDR3 is 14 amino acids. CDR1 is SEHNR and CDR2 is FQNEAQ in the germline V gene (reference sequence). CDR3 protein: CASSFDWTGNGYTF. In DNA, the CDR3 is TGTGCCAGCAGCTTTGACTGGACGGGTAATGGCTACACCTTC.

V is TRBV2 and J is TRBJ2-2; a weak D match, TRBD2 (6 bases). This CDR3 comprises 16 residues. Per the germline V gene, CDR1 is SNHLY and CDR2 is FYNNEI. Trimming stripped 10 bases from V and 5 bases from J, with 23 bases between. CDR3 in DNA: TGTGCCACCCCGAGTAGCGGTATTCTGGGAACCGGGGAGCTGTTTTTT. This translates into CATPSSGILGTGELFF.

V is TRBV30 and J is TRBJ1-3, with D tentatively TRBD1 (6 bases). V lost 0 bases, J lost 0 bases, and 12 bases lay in between. This CDR3 comprises 16 residues. Germline V gene data show CDR1 as GTSNPN and CDR2 as SVGIG (reference sequence). DNA of the CDR3: TGTGCCTGGAGTGTACAGGGCAGGGGCTCTGGAAACACCATATATTTT. It is translated as CAWSVQGRGSGNTIYF.

CDR3 sequence reads: CASSQFQTGNRAAGYTF. The CDR3 bases are TGTGCCAGCAGCCAATTCCAAACAGGGAACAGGGCGGCCGGCTACACCTTC. This chain connects TRBV14 to TRBJ1-2, with a weak D call TRBD1 (6 bases). The V and J ends lost 2 bases and 8 bases respectively, with 24 bases between them. The CDR3 consists of 17 residues. Germline V gives CDR1 SGHDN, CDR2 FVKESK.

The genes are TRBV5-1 and TRBJ2-1, with a possible D match to TRBD2 (7 bases). Germline values: CDR1 SGHRS, CDR2 YFSETQ. This CDR3 has 16 amino acids. Trimming cost V 5 bases and J 8 bases, with 23 bases left between them. CDR3 residues: CASRQSGGTLNHEQFF. CDR3 bases: TGCGCCAGCAGGCAATCGGGGGGCACCCTGAATCATGAGCAGTTCTTC.

The chain combines TRBV27 with TRBJ2-7; TRBD1 is a possible D gene (5 bases). Germline CDR1 is MNHEY and CDR2 is SMNVEV (reference sequence). The CDR3 is 11 residues long. Trimming stripped 7 bases from V and 6 bases from J, with 10 bases between. This chain's CDR3 is CASIQGGEQYF. The CDR3 DNA reads TGTGCCAGCATCCAGGGTGGCGAGCAGTACTTC.

The chain recombines TRBV29-1 with TRBJ1-1, with D tentatively TRBD1 (6 bases). The CDR3 is 13 amino acids. V was shortened by 7 bases and J by 0 bases, with 12 bases between the two germline ends. The V gene's germline CDR1 is SQVTM and CDR2 ANQGSEA. The chain's CDR3 is CSAYRAVNTEAFF. CDR3 in DNA: TGCAGCGCCTACAGGGCGGTGAACACTGAAGCTTTCTTT.

This clone has just one count. The chain carries TRBV19 and TRBJ1-2, with unresolved D. The CDR3 extends over 15 amino acids. CDR1 and CDR2 (germline): LNHDA, SQIVND (reference sequence). Deletions cut 1 base from V and 6 bases from J, with 15 bases between. The CDR3 DNA sequence: TGTGCCAGTAGTATAGTCGGAGTCACAAGCCATGGCTACACCTTC. Translated: CASSIVGVTSHGYTF.

The gene calls are TRBV6-5 and TRBJ2-7, with D perhaps matching TRBD1 (5 bases). CDR3 length: 14 amino acids. The germline V gene encodes CDR1 MNHEY and CDR2 SVGAGI. Trimming took off 0 bases at V and 1 base at J, with 7 bases between the two ends. The CDR3 bases are TGTGCCAGCAGTTACTCGGGGCTGTCCTACGAGCAGTACTTC. This sequence encodes CASSYSGLSYEQYF.

The chain employs TRBV19 and TRBJ2-5; 13 bases are a match to TRBD2. This CDR3 is built from 15 residues. With V trimmed by 5 bases and J by 3 bases, 3 bases remained unmatched. The V gene's germline CDR1 is LNHDA and CDR2 SQIVND (reference sequence). The CDR3 reads CASSSGLAGEETQYF. CDR3 nucleotides: TGTGCCAGTAGTTCCGGACTAGCGGGGGAAGAGACCCAGTACTTC.

This clone showed up just a few times. The rearrangement uses TRBV10-1 and TRBJ1-2; D not resolved. The CDR3 covers 13 residues. V gave up 5 bases and J gave up 3 bases, with 10 bases separating them. Germline CDR1 reads WNHNN; CDR2 reads SYGVQD (reference sequence). CDR3 amino acids: CASSSTGDYGYTF. In DNA form, the CDR3 reads TGCGCCAGCAGTTCCACGGGCGACTATGGCTACACCTTC.

V gene TRBV28 combines with J gene TRBJ1-4, with D possibly TRBD1 on 5 matching bases. Germline V gene lookup returns CDR1 MDHEN and CDR2 SYDVKM. The germline V and J ends were trimmed by 10 bases and 0 bases, with 15 bases remaining between them. The CDR3 contains 15 residues. CDR3 bases: TGTGCCATCGGGGGAGGTACTGCAACTAATGAAAAACTGTTTTTT. Encoded protein: CAIGGGTATNEKLFF.